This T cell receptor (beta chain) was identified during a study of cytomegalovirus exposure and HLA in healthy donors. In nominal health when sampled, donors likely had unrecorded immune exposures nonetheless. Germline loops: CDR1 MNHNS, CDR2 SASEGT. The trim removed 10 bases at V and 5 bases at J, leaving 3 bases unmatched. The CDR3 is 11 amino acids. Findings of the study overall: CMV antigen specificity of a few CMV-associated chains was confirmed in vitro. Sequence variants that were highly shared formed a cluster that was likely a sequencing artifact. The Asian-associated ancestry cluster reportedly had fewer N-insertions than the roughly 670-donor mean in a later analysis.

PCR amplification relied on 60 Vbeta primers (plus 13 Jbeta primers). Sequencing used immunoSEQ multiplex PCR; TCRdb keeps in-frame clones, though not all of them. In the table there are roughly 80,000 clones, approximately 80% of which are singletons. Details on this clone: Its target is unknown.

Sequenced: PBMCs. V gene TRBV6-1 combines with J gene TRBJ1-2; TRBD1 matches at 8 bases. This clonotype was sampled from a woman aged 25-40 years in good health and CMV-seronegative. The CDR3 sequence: CATRGPYGYTF. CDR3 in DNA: TGTGCCACCAGGGGGCCTTATGGCTACACCTTC.